The following is a T cell receptor beta chain sequence with its context. The data originate from a study of radiation and T cells in renal cell carcinoma. Time point of the sample: blood 2 weeks post-SBRT. Documented treatment: 15 Gy SBRT to primary tumor, nephrectomy 4 weeks later. Clear cell pathology was present in this patient's renal cell carcinoma. This CDR3 has 14 residues. Trimming shortened V by 1 base and J by 3 bases, and 7 bases separated the two germline ends. Germline V lookup: CDR1 ENHRY, CDR2 SYGVKD. Sequencing was performed with immunoSEQ multiplex PCR; in TCRdb, only in-frame clones are kept and a portion is missing. The data contain 70,000 or so clones, 82% of them singletons.

The TCR comes from a man in his sixties with renal cell carcinoma. V is TRBV10-3 and J is TRBJ1-5; D perhaps matches TRBD1 (5 bases). The sequencing used blood, collected from a patient whose treatment included radiotherapy and nephrectomy. The CDR3 nucleotides are TGTGCCATCAGTGAGTGGGGCGTCAATCAGCCCCAGCATTTT. Translation: CAISEWGVNQPQHF.